Presented here are 24 T cell receptor beta chains from one specimen sequenced in a study of blood T cell repertoires in COVID-19. TCRdb's table, derived via immunoSEQ multiplex PCR, lists solely in-frame clones and lacks some. This table holds roughly 92,000 clones, 80% to 85% found once. The sample was peripheral blood. The source of these receptors is a woman older than 75 with active or convalescent COVID-19.

This clone has only one observation. This chain uses TRBV5-1 with TRBJ2-3, with 8 bases lining up with TRBD1. Trimming took 3 bases from V and 2 from J; bases not matched to a gene: 5. Germline V gene sequence: CDR1 SGHRS, CDR2 YFSETQ. The CDR3 covers 15 residues. The CDR3 sequence: CASSWTGFFTDTQYF. The CDR3 DNA is TGCGCCAGCAGCTGGACAGGGTTCTTCACAGATACGCAGTATTTT. The whole variable domain, remainder taken from reference TRBV5-1 and TRBJ2-3, is KAGVTQTPRYLIKTRGQQVTLSCSPISGHRSVSWYQQTPGQGLQFLFEYFSETQRNKGNFPGRFSGRQFSNSRSEMNVSTLELGDSALYLCASSWTGFFTDTQYFGPGTRLTVL.

The chain couples TRBV2 to TRBJ2-2; 7 bases are a match to TRBD2. Germline CDR1 is SNHLY and CDR2 is FYNNEI. The CDR3 length is 15 residues. V dropped 1 base and J dropped 7; count of bases not matched to a gene: 6. The CDR3 protein is CASSEGTSEIGELFF. CDR3 nucleotide sequence: TGTGCCAGCAGTGAAGGGACTAGTGAAATCGGGGAGCTGTTTTTT.

The chain links TRBV11-2 to TRBJ2-5; possible D gene TRBD2, 6 bases. Per germline, CDR1 SGHAT and CDR2 FQNNGV. V was cut by 0 bases and J by 9 bases, with 20 bases left in between. The CDR3 runs 16 residues. The CDR3 nucleotides are TGTGCCAGCAGCTTAGATGGGACTCCCTTCGAAACGGCCCAGTACTTC. This encodes CASSLDGTPFETAQYF. The complete variable domain, with remaining parts taken from reference TRBV11-2 and TRBJ2-5, reads EAGVAQSPRYKIIEKRQSVAFWCNPISGHATLYWYQQILGQGPKLLIQFQNNGVVDDSQLPKDRFSAERLKGVDSTLKIQPAKLEDSAVYLCASSLDGTPFETAQYFGPGTRLLVL.

This chain joins TRBV15 and TRBJ2-7, with TRBD2 matching 8 bases. Germline loops: CDR1 LNHNV, CDR2 YYDKDF (reference sequence). The CDR3 is made up of 14 amino acids. V was pared by 4 bases and J by 3 bases, with 5 bases of the junction left unmatched. The CDR3 nucleotides are TGTGCCACCAGCACTTGGACTAGCTACTACGAGCAGTACTTC. Protein sequence: CATSTWTSYYEQYF. Combining the CDR3 with reference TRBV15 and TRBJ2-7 gives the whole variable domain DAMVIQNPRYQVTQFGKPVTLSCSQTLNHNVMYWYQQKSSQAPKLLFHYYDKDFNNEADTPDNFQSRRPNTSFCFLDIRSPGLGDTAMYLCATSTWTSYYEQYFGPGTRLTVT.

V usage is TRBV19 and J usage is TRBJ1-5; D gene uncertain. CDR1 is LNHDA, CDR2 SQIVND, per germline (reference sequence). The germline V and J ends were trimmed by 3 bases and 2 bases, with 14 bases remaining between them. There are 16 residues in the CDR3. The CDR3 is CASSIGRQERNQPQHF. In nucleotides, the CDR3 is TGTGCCAGTAGTATCGGTCGGCAGGAACGCAATCAGCCCCAGCATTTT.

V is TRBV5-6 and J is TRBJ2-3; weak D call: TRBD2 (6 bases). In germline, CDR1 is SGHDT, CDR2 YYEEEE. The CDR3 contains 14 residues. With 4 bases removed from V and 5 bases from J, the gap between germline ends came to 14 bases. The CDR3 DNA follows: TGTGCCAGCAGCGGAACGGCTAGCGAAGATACGCAGTATTTT. Translating gives CASSGTASEDTQYF.

Only a few counts were recorded for this clone. The chain joins TRBV11-2 to TRBJ2-1; tentative D call: TRBD2 (5 bases). The CDR3 sequence is 15 residues long. Germline V gene sequence: CDR1 SGHAT, CDR2 FQNNGV. Trimming removed 5 bases at V and 0 bases at J, with 11 bases between. In DNA form, the CDR3 reads TGTGCCAGCAGCACAACTAGGAGCTCCTACAATGAGCAGTTCTTC. Encoded protein: CASSTTRSSYNEQFF.

V and J are TRBV28 and TRBJ2-7; TRBD1 aligns across 7 bases. Trimming took 5 bases from V and 7 from J; bases not matched to a gene: 11. Germline V gene lookup returns CDR1 MDHEN and CDR2 SYDVKM. This CDR3 has 14 residues. CDR3 sequence: CASSTDRVRREQYF. For the CDR3, the DNA is TGTGCCAGCAGTACAGACAGGGTACGGAGGGAGCAGTACTTC.

This chain connects TRBV11-3 to TRBJ1-1; D might be TRBD1 (5 bases). Deletions cut 5 bases from V and 8 bases from J, with 21 bases between. Germline lookup yields CDR1 SGHNT and CDR2 YENEEA. CDR3 length: 15 residues. For the CDR3, the DNA is TGTGCCAGCAGCGGACGCCGACAGAGGTTGGGAGAAGCTTTCTTT. This codes for CASSGRRQRLGEAFF.

The V gene is TRBV6-5, the J gene TRBJ1-5; 8 positions match TRBD1. The CDR3 is 15 amino acids. In germline, CDR1 is MNHEY, CDR2 SVGAGI. The trim removed 5 bases at V and 0 bases at J, leaving 3 bases unmatched. The CDR3 coding sequence is TGTGCCAGCAGTATGGGACAGGTTAGCAATCAGCCCCAGCATTTT. Protein sequence: CASSMGQVSNQPQHF.

This clone was counted between two and nine times. The rearrangement uses TRBV10-1 and TRBJ2-5, with D perhaps matching TRBD1 (5 bases). Germline CDR1 reads WNHNN; CDR2 reads SYGVQD (reference sequence). The CDR3 extends over 13 amino acids. With 5 bases removed from V and 5 bases from J, the gap between germline ends came to 12 bases. Here the CDR3 reads CASSQDSVETQYF. The CDR3 region has the DNA TGCGCCAGCAGTCAAGACAGTGTTGAGACCCAGTACTTC.

The chain employs TRBV11-2 and TRBJ2-5; 7 bases map to TRBD1. Germline V CDR1 and CDR2: SGHAT, FQNNGV. Germline trimming cut 3 bases from V and 3 bases from J; bases unmatched to any gene: 4. The CDR3 has 14 residues. The CDR3 region has the DNA TGTGCCAGCAGCTTTAACAGGGGAAAAGAGACCCAGTACTTC. Protein: CASSFNRGKETQYF.

This rearrangement joins TRBV2 to TRBJ1-2; no reliable D call. The V and J ends lost 6 bases and 2 bases respectively, with 10 bases between them. Germline-derived CDR1 and CDR2 are SNHLY and FYNNEI. The CDR3 runs to 13 residues. Here the CDR3 DNA reads TGTGCCAGCAGACAGAACTTCAACTATGGCTACACCTTC. Translation: CASRQNFNYGYTF.

The chain recombines TRBV10-3 with TRBJ2-5; 9 bases line up with TRBD1. This CDR3 is built from 14 residues. The germline CDR1 and CDR2 sequences are ENHRY and SYGVKD. Unmatched junction bases numbered 12, after V lost 11 bases and J lost 5 bases. DNA of the CDR3: TGTGCCTCAAAAAACGCCGGGACAGGGGAGACCCAGTACTTC. It encodes CASKNAGTGETQYF.

J is TRBJ2-4 and V is TRBV5-4; TRBD2 aligns across 8 bases. The CDR3 runs 17 residues. V was pared by 4 bases and J by 0 bases, with 9 bases of the junction left unmatched. The germline V gene encodes CDR1 SGHNT and CDR2 YYREEE (reference sequence). The CDR3, as DNA: TGTGCCAGCAGCCCAGACGTAGCGGGGCTAGCCAAAAACATTCAGTACTTC. This gives the protein CASSPDVAGLAKNIQYF.

The V gene is TRBV18, the J gene TRBJ2-5; 8 bases agree with TRBD2. The junction had 7 bases not matched to a gene; V was cut back by 3 bases and J by 1 base. Per the germline V gene, CDR1 is KGHSH and CDR2 is LQKENI. CDR3 length equals 16 residues. CDR3 sequence reads: CASSPEIAGIQETQYF. Here the CDR3 DNA reads TGTGCCAGCTCACCCGAAATAGCGGGGATCCAAGAGACCCAGTACTTC.

The V gene is TRBV2, the J gene TRBJ2-7; 10 nucleotides agree with TRBD2. V gave up 0 bases and J gave up 2 bases; unmatched junction bases: 4. Germline V CDR1 and CDR2: SNHLY, FYNNEI. CDR3 size: 16 residues. The CDR3 reads CASSEAPSGGPYEQYF. In nucleotides, the CDR3 is TGTGCCAGCAGTGAAGCCCCTAGCGGGGGCCCCTACGAGCAGTACTTC.

The chain uses TRBV9 and TRBJ1-2; D may be TRBD1 (5 bases). Trimming removed 0 bases at V and 5 bases at J, with 11 bases between. CDR3 size: 14 residues. Germline CDR1 is SGDLS and CDR2 is YYNGEE. The chain's CDR3 is CASSVEDSRYGYTF. CDR3 nucleotides: TGTGCCAGCAGCGTAGAAGACAGCCGATATGGCTACACCTTC. The whole variable domain, remainder taken from reference TRBV9 and TRBJ1-2, is DSGVTQTPKHLITATGQRVTLRCSPRSGDLSVYWYQQSLDQGLQFLIQYYNGEERAKGNILERFSAQQFPDLHSELNLSSLELGDSALYFCASSVEDSRYGYTFGSGTRLTVV.

This chain connects TRBV15 to TRBJ2-1, with no clear D. Germline CDR1 and CDR2: LNHNV and YYDKDF (reference sequence). The CDR3 consists of 14 residues. Trimming cost V 1 base and J 2 bases, with 6 bases left between them. The CDR3 loop is CATSRVLTYNEQFF. In DNA, the CDR3 is TGTGCCACCAGCAGAGTTTTAACCTACAATGAGCAGTTCTTC.

The V gene is TRBV3-1 (or the pseudogene TRBV3-2), the J gene TRBJ1-1; D unresolved. This CDR3 spans 12 amino acids. Germline CDR1 reads LGHDT; CDR2 reads YNNKEL (reference sequence). Trimming pared 0 bases from V and 10 bases from J, leaving 9 bases between. The CDR3 is CASSQEGRAAFF. CDR3 DNA sequence: TGTGCCAGCAGCCAAGAGGGCAGAGCAGCTTTCTTT.

The V and J genes are TRBV9 and TRBJ2-1; D possibly corresponds to TRBD2 (7 bases). The CDR3 is 18 amino acids. Trimming took 3 bases from V and 0 from J, leaving 19 bases between them. Germline V gene sequence: CDR1 SGDLS, CDR2 YYNGEE. The CDR3 is CASSESGGGGPSYNEQFF. DNA for the CDR3: TGTGCCAGCAGCGAAAGCGGAGGGGGGGGACCCTCCTACAATGAGCAGTTCTTC.

This clone occurred a few times. This chain links TRBV4-1 with TRBJ2-7; possible D gene TRBD1, 6 bases. Trimming left V 4 bases short and J 2 bases short, with 12 bases between. Germline V gene lookup returns CDR1 MGHRA and CDR2 YSYEKL. There are 14 residues in the CDR3. This CDR3 reads CASSPGRQAYEQYF. The DNA for the CDR3 is TGCGCCAGCAGCCCAGGGAGACAGGCCTACGAGCAGTACTTC.

The V call is TRBV27, the J call TRBJ2-1; D remains ambiguous. The CDR3 extends over 15 amino acids. Trimming pared 3 bases from V and 5 bases from J, leaving 14 bases between. Germline assignment: CDR1 MNHEY and CDR2 SMNVEV (reference sequence). The CDR3 loop reads CASSLSRGEHNEQFF. The CDR3 bases are TGTGCCAGCAGTTTGAGTCGAGGAGAGCACAATGAGCAGTTCTTC.

This clone was seen only a few times. The DNA for the CDR3 is TGTGCCAGCAGCTCACCCTCTGGGGGGGAGCAGTACTTC. It is translated as CASSSPSGGEQYF. The V and J genes are TRBV7-2 and TRBJ2-7; tentatively, D is TRBD2 (6 bases). Trimming shortened V by 4 bases and J by 7 bases, and 14 bases separated the two germline ends. This CDR3 region has 13 residues. The germline V gene encodes CDR1 SGHTA and CDR2 FQGNSA.